The T cell receptor (beta chain) described here comes from a study of blood T cell repertoires in COVID-19 (TCRdb year 2020). Regarding the research as a whole: Samples covering the acute and convalescent phases of COVID-19 were provided by collaborators in the United States, Italy and Spain. The repertoires were made available in a free public database intended to serve as a resource for research on the immune response to SARS-CoV-2. Deeply sampled blood TCRbeta repertoires from subjects exposed to, actively infected with, or recovered from COVID-19 were included in the dataset. HLA class I and class II types, where available, came from metadata supplied by the sample provider rather than from assay-based typing. A de-identified subject ID, COVID-19 status, age in years and sex were almost always included in the sample metadata. The prospective study material was composed of cDNA or gDNA derived from T cells, B-cell-depleted T cells, or PBMCs. The samples were drawn from the first 160 participants of the ongoing ImmuneRACE study and from 950 to 1,500 subjects provided by 6 global collaborators.

Study-level results and caveats: The quantity of clinical and demographic metadata differed by source and by participant and was supplied without curation.

The immunoSEQ Assay, a bias-controlled multiplex PCR, was used to amplify TCRbeta CDR3 regions from genomic DNA. Under the source paper's analysis protocol: Nucleated cell counts per sample were estimated from amplification of reference gene primers within the assay. To quantify the absolute abundance of each unique TCRbeta CDR3 rearrangement, sequence reads were collapsed and filtered. Productive Simpson clonality was computed per sample as the square root of Simpson's diversity index over productive rearrangements. TCRdb provides this immuneACCESS table in a form limited to in-frame rearrangements. Some clones are lacking; in checked studies, under half of them reflect an unresolved V gene, and why the rest are absent is not known. The V and J calls and clone size were taken over from that table, and D and trimming were inferred from the DNA. This sample has roughly 68,000 clones in its table, and about nine tenths of those were observed once. The ten largest clonotypes hold about 7% of the sample.

On this clone itself: No antigen is known for it. Qualities for individual bases were not recorded, and no much larger clone is one base off.

The CDR3 has 14 amino acids, counting the end cysteine and phenylalanine. The only DNA kept is the CDR3, 42 bases in frame from the first base. CDR1 SGHRS and CDR2 YFSETQ are derived from the germline V gene. Clipping removes 0 bases from V and 5 bases from J, with 4 as the unmatched junction base count. The collaborating institutions used their own protocols to collect whole blood in K2EDTA tubes. For TCRbeta analysis, collaborator samples were shipped as frozen whole blood, as isolated PBMCs, or as DNA extracted from either sample type. The chain was built from TRBV5-1 and TRBJ2-5; TRBD2 matches 7 bases in the middle. The clonotype originates from a man aged 45-65 years with active COVID-19. The sequenced sample was peripheral blood. The DNA sequence is as follows: TGCGCCAGCAGCTTGGGGGCGGGAGTGGAGACCCAGTACTTC. The encoded protein is CASSLGAGVETQYF.